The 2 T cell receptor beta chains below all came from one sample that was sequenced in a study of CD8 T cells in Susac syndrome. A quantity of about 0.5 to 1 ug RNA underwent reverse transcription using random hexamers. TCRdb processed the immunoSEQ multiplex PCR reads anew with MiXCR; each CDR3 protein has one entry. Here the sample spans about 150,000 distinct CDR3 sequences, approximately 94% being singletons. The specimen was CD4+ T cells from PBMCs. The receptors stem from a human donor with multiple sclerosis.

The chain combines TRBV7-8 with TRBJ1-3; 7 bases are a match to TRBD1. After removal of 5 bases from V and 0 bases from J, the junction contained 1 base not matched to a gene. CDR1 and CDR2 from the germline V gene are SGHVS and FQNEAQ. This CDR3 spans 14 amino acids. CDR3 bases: TGTGCCAGCAGCCACAGGGGCTCTGGAAACACCATATATTTT. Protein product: CASSHRGSGNTIYF.

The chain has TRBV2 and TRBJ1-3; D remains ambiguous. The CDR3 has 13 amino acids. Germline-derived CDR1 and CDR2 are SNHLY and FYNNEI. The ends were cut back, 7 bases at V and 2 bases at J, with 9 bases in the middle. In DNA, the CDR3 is TGTGCCAGCATCGGTTGGGCTGGAAACACCATATATTTT. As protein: CASIGWAGNTIYF. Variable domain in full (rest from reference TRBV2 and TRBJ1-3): EPEVTQTPSHQVTQMGQEVILRCVPISNHLYFYWYRQILGQKVEFLVSFYNNEISEKSEIFDDQFSVERPDGSNFTLKIRSTKLEDSAMYFCASIGWAGNTIYFGEGSWLTVV.